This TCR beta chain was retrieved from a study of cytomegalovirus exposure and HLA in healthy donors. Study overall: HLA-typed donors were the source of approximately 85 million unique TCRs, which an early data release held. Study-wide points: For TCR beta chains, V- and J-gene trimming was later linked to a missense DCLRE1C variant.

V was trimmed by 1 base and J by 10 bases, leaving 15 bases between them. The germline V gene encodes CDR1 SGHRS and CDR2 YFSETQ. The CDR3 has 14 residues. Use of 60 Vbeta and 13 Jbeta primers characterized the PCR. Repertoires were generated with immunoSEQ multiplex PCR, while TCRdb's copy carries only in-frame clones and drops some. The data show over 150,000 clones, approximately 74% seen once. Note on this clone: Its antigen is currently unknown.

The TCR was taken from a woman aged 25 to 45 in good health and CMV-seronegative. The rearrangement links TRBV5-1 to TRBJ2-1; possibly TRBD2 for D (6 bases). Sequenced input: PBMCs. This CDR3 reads CASSLNREQGEQFF. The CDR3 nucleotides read TGCGCCAGCAGCTTGAATCGGGAGCAAGGGGAGCAGTTCTTC.